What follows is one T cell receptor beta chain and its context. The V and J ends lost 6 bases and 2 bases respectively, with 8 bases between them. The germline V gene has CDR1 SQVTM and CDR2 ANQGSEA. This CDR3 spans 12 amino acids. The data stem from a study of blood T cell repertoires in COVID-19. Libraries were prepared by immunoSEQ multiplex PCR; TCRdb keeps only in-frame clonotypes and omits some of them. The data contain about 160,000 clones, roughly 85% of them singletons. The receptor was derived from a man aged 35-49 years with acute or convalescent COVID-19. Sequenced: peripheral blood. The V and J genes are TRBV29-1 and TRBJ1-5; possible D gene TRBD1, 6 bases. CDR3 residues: CSVRQGNQPQHF. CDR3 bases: TGCAGCGTGAGACAGGGCAATCAGCCCCAGCATTTT.